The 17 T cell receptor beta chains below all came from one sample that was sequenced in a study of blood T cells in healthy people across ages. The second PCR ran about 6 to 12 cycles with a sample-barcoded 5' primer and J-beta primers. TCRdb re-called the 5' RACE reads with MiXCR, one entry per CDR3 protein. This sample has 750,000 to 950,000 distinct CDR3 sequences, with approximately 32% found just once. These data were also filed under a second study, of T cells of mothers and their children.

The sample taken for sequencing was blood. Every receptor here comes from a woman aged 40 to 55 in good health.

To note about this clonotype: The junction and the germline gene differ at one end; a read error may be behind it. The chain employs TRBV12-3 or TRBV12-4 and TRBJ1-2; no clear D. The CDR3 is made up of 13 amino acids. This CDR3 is CTSSLTSNYGYTF. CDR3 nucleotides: TGTACCAGCAGTTTAACCTCCAACTATGGCTACACCTTC.

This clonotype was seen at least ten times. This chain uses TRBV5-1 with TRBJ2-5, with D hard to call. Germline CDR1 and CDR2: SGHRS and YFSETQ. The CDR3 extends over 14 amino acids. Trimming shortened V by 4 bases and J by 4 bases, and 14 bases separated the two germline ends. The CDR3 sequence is CASSLVGSGETQYF. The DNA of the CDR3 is TGCGCCAGCAGCCTAGTGGGGTCGGGAGAGACCCAGTACTTC.

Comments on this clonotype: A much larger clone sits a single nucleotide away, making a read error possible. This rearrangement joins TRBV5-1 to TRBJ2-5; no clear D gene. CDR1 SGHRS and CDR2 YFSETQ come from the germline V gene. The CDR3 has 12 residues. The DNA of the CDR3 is TGCGCCAGCAGCGTGGACCAAGAGCCCCAGTACTTC. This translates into CASSVDQEPQYF.

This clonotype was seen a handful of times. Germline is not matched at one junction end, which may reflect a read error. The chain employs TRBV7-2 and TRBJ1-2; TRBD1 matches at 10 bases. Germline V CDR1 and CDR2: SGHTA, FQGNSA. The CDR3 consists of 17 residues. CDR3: CANSLGGTGATNYGYTF. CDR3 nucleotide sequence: TGTGCCAACAGCTTAGGAGGGACAGGGGCTACTAACTATGGCTACACCTTC.

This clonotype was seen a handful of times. CDR3 loop: CASSLQGPKGRGYTF. CDR3 nucleotide sequence: TGTGCCAGCAGCCTCCAGGGACCGAAAGGGAGAGGCTACACCTTC. The genes are TRBV7-9 and TRBJ1-2; TRBD1 is a possible D gene (5 bases). This CDR3 is built from 15 residues. Germline values: CDR1 SEHNR, CDR2 FQNEAQ (reference sequence). V was clipped by 5 bases and J by 8 bases, with 21 bases between them.

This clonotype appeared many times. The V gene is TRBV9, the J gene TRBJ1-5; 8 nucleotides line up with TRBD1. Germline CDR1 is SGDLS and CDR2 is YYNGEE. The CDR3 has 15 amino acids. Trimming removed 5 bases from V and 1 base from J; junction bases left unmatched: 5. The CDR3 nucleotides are TGTGCCAGCAGTGCCGGGACAGGAAGCAATCAGCCCCAGCATTTT. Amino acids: CASSAGTGSNQPQHF.

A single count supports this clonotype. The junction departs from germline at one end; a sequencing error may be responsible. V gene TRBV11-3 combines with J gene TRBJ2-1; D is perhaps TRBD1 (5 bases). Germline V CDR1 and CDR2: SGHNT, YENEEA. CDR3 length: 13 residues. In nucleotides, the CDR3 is TGCGCCAGCAGCTTACAGGCTGACAATGAGCAGTTCTTC. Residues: CASSLQADNEQFF. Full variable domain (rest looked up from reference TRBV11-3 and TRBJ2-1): EAGVVQSPRYKIIEKKQPVAFWCNPISGHNTLYWYLQNLGQGPELLIRYENEEAVDDSQLPKDRFSAERLKGVDSTLKIQPAELGDSAVYLCASSLQADNEQFFGPGTRLTVL.

In DNA, the CDR3 is TGCAGCGTTGAAGAGGGAGAAAAACTGTTTTTT. Its protein product is CSVEEGEKLFF. V and J are TRBV29-1 and TRBJ1-4; D is uncertain. There are 11 residues in the CDR3. Trimming removed 0 bases from V and 8 bases from J, with 4 bases in between. Germline CDR1 is SQVTM and CDR2 is ANQGSEA.

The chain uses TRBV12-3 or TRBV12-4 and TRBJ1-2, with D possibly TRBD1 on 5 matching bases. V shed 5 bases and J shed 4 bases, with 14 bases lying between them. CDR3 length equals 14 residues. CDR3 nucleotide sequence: TGTGCCAGCAGTCACCGGGACGGCTCCTATGGCTACACCTTC. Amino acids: CASSHRDGSYGYTF.

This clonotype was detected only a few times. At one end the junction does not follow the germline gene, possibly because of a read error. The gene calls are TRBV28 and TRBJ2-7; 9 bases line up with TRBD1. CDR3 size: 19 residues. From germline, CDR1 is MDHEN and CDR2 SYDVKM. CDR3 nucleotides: TGTGCCGGCAGCTCGAAGGGACAGGGTATAGTGTTGGGGGTGAACGAGCAGTACTTC. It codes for CAGSSKGQGIVLGVNEQYF.

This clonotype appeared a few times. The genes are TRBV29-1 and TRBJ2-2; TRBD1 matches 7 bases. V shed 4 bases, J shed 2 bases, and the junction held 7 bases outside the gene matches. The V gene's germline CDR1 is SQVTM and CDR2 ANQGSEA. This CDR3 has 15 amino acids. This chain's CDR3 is CSVGLYRGNTGELFF. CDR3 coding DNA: TGCAGCGTTGGCCTTTACAGGGGAAACACCGGGGAGCTGTTTTTT.

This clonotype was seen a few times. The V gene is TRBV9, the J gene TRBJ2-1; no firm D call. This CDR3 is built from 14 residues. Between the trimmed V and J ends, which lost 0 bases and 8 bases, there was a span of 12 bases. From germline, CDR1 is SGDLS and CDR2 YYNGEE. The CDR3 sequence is CASSVDLYKDEQFF. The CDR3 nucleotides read TGTGCCAGCAGCGTAGATCTCTACAAGGATGAGCAGTTCTTC.

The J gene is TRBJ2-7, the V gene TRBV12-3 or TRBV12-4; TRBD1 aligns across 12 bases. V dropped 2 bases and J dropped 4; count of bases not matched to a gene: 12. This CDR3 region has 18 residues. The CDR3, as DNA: TGTGCCAGCAGTTTATTCTCATTTCCGGGACAGGGGGCTTACGAGCAGTACTTC. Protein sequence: CASSLFSFPGQGAYEQYF.

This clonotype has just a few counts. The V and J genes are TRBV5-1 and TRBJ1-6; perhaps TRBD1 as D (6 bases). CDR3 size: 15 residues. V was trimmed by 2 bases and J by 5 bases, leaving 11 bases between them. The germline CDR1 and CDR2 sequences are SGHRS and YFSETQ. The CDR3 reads CASSFGQTDNSPLHF. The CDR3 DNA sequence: TGCGCCAGCAGCTTCGGACAGACGGATAATTCACCCCTCCACTTT.

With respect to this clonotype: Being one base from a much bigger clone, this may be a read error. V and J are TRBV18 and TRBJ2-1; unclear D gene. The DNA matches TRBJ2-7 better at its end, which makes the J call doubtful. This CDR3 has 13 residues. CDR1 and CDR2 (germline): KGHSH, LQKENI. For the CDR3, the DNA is TGTGCCAGCTCACCGGTGTCCTACAATGAGCAGTACTTC. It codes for CASSPVSYNEQYF.

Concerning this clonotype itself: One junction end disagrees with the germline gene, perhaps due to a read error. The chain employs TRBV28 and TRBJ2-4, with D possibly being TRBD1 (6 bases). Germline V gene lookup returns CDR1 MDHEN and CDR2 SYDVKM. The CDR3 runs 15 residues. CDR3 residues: CAGSPTGLAKNIQYF. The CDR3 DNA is TGTGCCGGCAGTCCCACAGGGTTAGCCAAAAACATTCAGTACTTC.

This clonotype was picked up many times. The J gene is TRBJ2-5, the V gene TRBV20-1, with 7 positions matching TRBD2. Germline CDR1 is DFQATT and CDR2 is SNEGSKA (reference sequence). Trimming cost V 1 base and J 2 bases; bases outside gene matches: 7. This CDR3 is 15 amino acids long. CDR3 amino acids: CSARGLLASQETQYF. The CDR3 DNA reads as TGCAGTGCTAGAGGTCTACTAGCGTCTCAAGAGACCCAGTACTTC.